Listed below are T cell receptor beta chains from one sample, sequenced in a study of T cell responses to AZD1222 COVID-19 vaccine. Measured with immunoSEQ multiplex PCR; TCRdb has only the in-frame clones, and not every one. This sample has more than 110,000 clones, with 93% found just once. The input for sequencing was peripheral blood, taken on day 0 of AZD1222 vaccination. Receptor source: an adult in good health. Both conserved end residues are part of each CDR3. A D gene is named only where the DNA matches it firmly. Rows give clone size only sometimes, using once, few, many, or a class for an expanded clone.

v_gene	j_gene	abundance	d_gene	CDR3aa	CDR3nt
TRBV25-1	TRBJ2-1	once	-	CASSKLSYNEQFF	TGTGCCAGCAGTAAACTTTCCTACAATGAGCAGTTCTTC
TRBV4-1	TRBJ1-5	-	-	CASSQARGRNQPQHF	TGCGCCAGCAGCCAAGCGAGGGGACGCAATCAGCCCCAGCATTTT
TRBV30	TRBJ1-1	-	TRBD1	CAWSGDSEAFF	TGTGCCTGGAGTGGGGACAGTGAAGCTTTCTTT
TRBV2	TRBJ1-2	-	TRBD1	CASSGTGGWYGYTF	TGTGCCAGCAGTGGAACAGGGGGCTGGTATGGCTACACCTTC
TRBV7-8	TRBJ2-2	-	-	CASSLITPTGELFF	TGTGCCAGCAGCTTAATTACCCCCACCGGGGAGCTGTTTTTT
TRBV4-1	TRBJ2-3	-	TRBD2	CASSTPRTSGRASTDTQYF	TGCGCCAGCAGCACCCCCCGGACTAGCGGGAGGGCTAGCACAGATACGCAGTATTTT
TRBV30	TRBJ2-5	-	-	CAWTFAGIETQYF	TGTGCCTGGACGTTTGCGGGAATCGAGACCCAGTACTTC
TRBV19	TRBJ2-7	-	TRBD1	CASRRTGSSYEQYF	TGTGCCAGTAGGAGGACAGGGAGCTCCTACGAGCAGTACTTC
TRBV9	TRBJ2-7	-	-	CASSVEGVNEQYF	TGTGCCAGTAGCGTAGAAGGGGTCAACGAGCAGTACTTC
TRBV7-9	TRBJ2-5	-	-	CASSLGVRPEETQYF	TGTGCCAGCAGCTTAGGGGTCAGACCAGAAGAGACCCAGTACTTC
TRBV3-1/TRBV3-2	TRBJ1-2	-	-	CASSQVARGGYGYTF	TGTGCCAGCAGCCAAGTGGCCCGGGGTGGGTATGGCTACACCTTC
TRBV2	TRBJ1-2	-	-	CASSAGDYGYTF	TGTGCCAGCAGCGCCGGGGACTATGGCTACACCTTC
TRBV5-1	TRBJ2-7	few	TRBD1	CASSRDSVGEQYF	TGCGCCAGCAGCCGGGACAGTGTGGGGGAGCAGTACTTC
TRBV11-2	TRBJ1-1	-	-	CASSFLADTEAFF	TGTGCCAGCAGCTTCCTGGCCGACACTGAAGCTTTCTTT
TRBV19	TRBJ2-2	-	TRBD1	CASSDPGTVFTGELFF	TGTGCCAGTAGTGACCCGGGGACAGTTTTTACCGGGGAGCTGTTTTTT
TRBV19	TRBJ1-2	-	-	CASTSEGANYGYTF	TGTGCCAGTACCTCGGAAGGTGCTAACTATGGCTACACCTTC
TRBV6-2/TRBV6-3	TRBJ1-1	-	-	CASSYDSTEAFF	TGTGCCAGCAGTTACGACAGCACTGAAGCTTTCTTT
TRBV18	TRBJ2-1	once	-	CASSPRRGYNEQFF	TGTGCCAGCTCACCAAGAAGGGGATACAATGAGCAGTTCTTC
TRBV6-5	TRBJ2-7	-	-	CASRYRSSSYEQYF	TGTGCCAGCAGATACAGGTCAAGCTCCTACGAGCAGTACTTC
TRBV6-1	TRBJ1-4	-	-	CASSEEGPREKLFF	TGTGCCAGCAGTGAGGAGGGCCCACGGGAAAAACTGTTTTTT
TRBV19	TRBJ2-4	-	-	CASSIMDGDIQYF	TGTGCCAGTAGTATTATGGACGGGGACATTCAGTACTTC
TRBV11-2	TRBJ1-4	-	-	CASSLDPDGRNEKLFF	TGTGCCAGCAGCTTAGACCCGGACGGACGGAATGAAAAACTGTTTTTT
TRBV18	TRBJ1-4	-	-	CASSPSERTEKLFF	TGTGCCAGCTCACCTTCAGAGAGGACTGAAAAACTGTTTTTT
TRBV19	TRBJ1-2	-	-	CASTGINYGYTF	TGTGCCAGTACGGGGATTAACTATGGCTACACCTTC